This T cell receptor (beta chain) was captured in a study of control samples from healthy donors and cancer patients. This clone was found once. Germline loops: CDR1 SNHLY, CDR2 FYNNEI. The CDR3 sequence is 14 residues long. V was cut by 3 bases and J by 4 bases, with 12 bases left in between. TCRdb's copy holds only in-frame clones and misses some; the assay was immunoSEQ multiplex PCR. Among about 57,000 clones listed, approximately 90% were seen once. V gene TRBV2 combines with J gene TRBJ1-2; D call uncertain. Specimen: PBMCs. The origin of this receptor is a man aged 25 to 45 with colorectal cancer. The CDR3 spells CASSEAWSIYGYTF. In nucleotides, the CDR3 is TGTGCCAGCAGTGAGGCTTGGTCGATCTATGGCTACACCTTC.